This T cell receptor beta chain was profiled in a study of T cells after yellow fever vaccination. Study at large: Some fractions had low cell numbers, and these were prepared with SMART-Seq v4 Ultra Low Input.

TCRdb processed the 5' RACE reads anew with MiXCR; each CDR3 protein has one entry. Found here are about 260,000 distinct CDR3 sequences, 10% to 15% of them singletons; the top ten hold roughly 0.5%. This clonotype showed up just a few times. Its antigen is undetermined. Study-wide results and caveats: Most primary-vaccination clones recurred post-booster (approximately 96% CD4, about 90% CD8). The secondary response peaked faster, at day 5 versus 15, but was weaker.

With 6 bases removed from V and 3 bases from J, the gap between germline ends came to 18 bases. The CDR3 length is 15 residues. Germline CDR1 reads SGHTA; CDR2 reads FQGNSA. The gene calls are TRBV7-2 and TRBJ2-7, with a possible D match to TRBD1 (6 bases). The specimen was CD4+ T cells sorted from PBMCs, collected 45 days after the yellow fever booster vaccination. The TCR originated in a man aged 30-40 years who received the YFV17D yellow fever vaccine. The CDR3 DNA sequence: TGTGCCAGCAGTCGCACCACAGGGCGATTCTACGAGCAGTACTTC. Its protein is CASSRTTGRFYEQYF.